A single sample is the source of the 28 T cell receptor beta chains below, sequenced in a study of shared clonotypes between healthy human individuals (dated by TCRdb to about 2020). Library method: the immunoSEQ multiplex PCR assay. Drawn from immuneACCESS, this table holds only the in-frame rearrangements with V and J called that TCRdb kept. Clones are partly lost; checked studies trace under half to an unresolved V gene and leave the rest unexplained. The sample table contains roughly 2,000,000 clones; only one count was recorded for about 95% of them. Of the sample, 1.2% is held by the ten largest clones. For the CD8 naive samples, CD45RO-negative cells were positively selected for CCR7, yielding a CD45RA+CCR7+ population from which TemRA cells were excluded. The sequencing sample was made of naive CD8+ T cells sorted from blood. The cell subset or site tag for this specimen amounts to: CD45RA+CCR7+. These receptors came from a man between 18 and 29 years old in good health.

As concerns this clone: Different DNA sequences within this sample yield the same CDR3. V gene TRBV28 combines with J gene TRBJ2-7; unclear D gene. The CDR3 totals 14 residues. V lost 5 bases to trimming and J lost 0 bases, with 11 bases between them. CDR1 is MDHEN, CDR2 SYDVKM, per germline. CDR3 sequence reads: CASSLTESSYEQYF. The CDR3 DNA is TGTGCCAGCAGTCTTACTGAGAGCTCCTACGAGCAGTACTTC.

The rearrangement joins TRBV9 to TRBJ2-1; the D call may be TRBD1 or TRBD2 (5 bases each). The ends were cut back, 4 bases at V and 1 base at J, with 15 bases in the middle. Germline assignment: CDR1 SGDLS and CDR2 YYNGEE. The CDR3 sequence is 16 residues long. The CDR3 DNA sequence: TGTGCCAGCAGCCCAGACGAGGGGAGTTCCTACAATGAGCAGTTCTTC. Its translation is CASSPDEGSSYNEQFF.

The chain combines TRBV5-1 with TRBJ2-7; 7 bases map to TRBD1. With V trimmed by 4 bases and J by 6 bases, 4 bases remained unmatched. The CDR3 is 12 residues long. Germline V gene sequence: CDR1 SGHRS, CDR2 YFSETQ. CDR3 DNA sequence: TGCGCCAGCAGCACAGGGGTTCGCGAGCAGTACTTC. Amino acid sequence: CASSTGVREQYF.

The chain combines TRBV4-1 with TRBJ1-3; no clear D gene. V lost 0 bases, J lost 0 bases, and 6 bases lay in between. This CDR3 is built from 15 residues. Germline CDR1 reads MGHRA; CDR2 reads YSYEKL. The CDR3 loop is CASSQDRYSGNTIYF. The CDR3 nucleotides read TGCGCCAGCAGCCAAGACCGGTACTCTGGAAACACCATATATTTT.

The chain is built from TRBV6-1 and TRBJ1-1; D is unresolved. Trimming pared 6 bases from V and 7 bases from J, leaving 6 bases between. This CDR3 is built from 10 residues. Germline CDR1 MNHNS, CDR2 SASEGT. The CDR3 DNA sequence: TGTGCCAGCAGGGCATATGAAGCTTTCTTT. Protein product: CASRAYEAFF.

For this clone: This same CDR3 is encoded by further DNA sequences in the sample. CDR3 amino acids: CASSLLGQGYGYTF. CDR3 in DNA: TGTGCCAGCAGTTTATTGGGACAGGGGTATGGCTACACCTTC. V and J are TRBV28 and TRBJ1-2, with 10 positions matching TRBD1. J lost 5 bases, V lost 1 base, and 1 base had no gene match. Germline CDR1 reads MDHEN; CDR2 reads SYDVKM. The CDR3 sequence is 14 residues long.

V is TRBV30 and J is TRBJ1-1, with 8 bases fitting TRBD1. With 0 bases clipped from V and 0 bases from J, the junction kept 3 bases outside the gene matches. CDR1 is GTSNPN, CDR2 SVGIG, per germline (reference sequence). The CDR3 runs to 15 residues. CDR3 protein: CAWSVQGGMNTEAFF. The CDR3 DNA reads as TGTGCCTGGAGTGTACAGGGGGGAATGAACACTGAAGCTTTCTTT. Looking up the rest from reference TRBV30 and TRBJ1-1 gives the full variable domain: SQTIHQWPATLVQPVGSPLSLECTVEGTSNPNLYWYRQAAGRGLQLLFYSVGIGQISSEVPQNLSASRPQDRQFILSSKKLLLSDSGFYLCAWSVQGGMNTEAFFGQGTRLTVV.

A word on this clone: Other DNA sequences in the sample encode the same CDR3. DNA for the CDR3: TGTGCCAGCAGCTTAGGACAGATTTCCTACGAGCAGTACTTC. Translating gives CASSLGQISYEQYF. This chain links TRBV13 with TRBJ2-7, with unresolved D. The CDR3 has 14 residues. Germline CDR1 is PRHDT and CDR2 is FYEKMQ (reference sequence). Trimming cost V 0 bases and J 1 base, with 7 bases left between them.

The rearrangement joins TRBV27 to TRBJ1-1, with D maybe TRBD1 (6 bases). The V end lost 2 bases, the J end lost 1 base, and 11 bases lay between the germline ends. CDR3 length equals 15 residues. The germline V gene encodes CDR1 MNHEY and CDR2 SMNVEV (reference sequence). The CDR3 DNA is TGTGCCAGCAGTTTAGGAGCAGGGGAGAACACTGAAGCTTTCTTT. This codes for CASSLGAGENTEAFF.

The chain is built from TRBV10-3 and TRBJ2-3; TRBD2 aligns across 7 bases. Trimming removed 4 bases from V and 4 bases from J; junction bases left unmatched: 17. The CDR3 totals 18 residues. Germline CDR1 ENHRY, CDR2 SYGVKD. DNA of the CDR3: TGTGCCATCAGTGGTTTTGTGAGGGGAGGGGAAGGAGCAGATACGCAGTATTTT. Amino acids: CAISGFVRGGEGADTQYF.

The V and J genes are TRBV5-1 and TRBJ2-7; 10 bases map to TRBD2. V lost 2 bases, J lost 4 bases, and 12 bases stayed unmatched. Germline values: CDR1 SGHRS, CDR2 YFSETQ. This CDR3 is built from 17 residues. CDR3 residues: CASSFPGEPSGGYEQYF. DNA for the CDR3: TGCGCCAGCAGCTTCCCCGGGGAGCCTAGCGGGGGATACGAGCAGTACTTC.

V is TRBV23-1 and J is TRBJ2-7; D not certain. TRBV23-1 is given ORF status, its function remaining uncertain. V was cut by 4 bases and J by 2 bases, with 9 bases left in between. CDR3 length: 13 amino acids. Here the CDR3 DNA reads TGCGCCAGCAGTCCTGTCTACGCCTACGAGCAGTACTTC. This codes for CASSPVYAYEQYF.

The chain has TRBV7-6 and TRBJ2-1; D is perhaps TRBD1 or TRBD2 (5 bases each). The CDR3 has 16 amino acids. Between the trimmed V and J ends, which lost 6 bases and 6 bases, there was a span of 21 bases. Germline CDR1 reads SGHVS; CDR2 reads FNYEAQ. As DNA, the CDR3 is TGTGCCAGCAGTTCCTACCCCGGGACCGCCAGCAATGAGCAGTTCTTC. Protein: CASSSYPGTASNEQFF.

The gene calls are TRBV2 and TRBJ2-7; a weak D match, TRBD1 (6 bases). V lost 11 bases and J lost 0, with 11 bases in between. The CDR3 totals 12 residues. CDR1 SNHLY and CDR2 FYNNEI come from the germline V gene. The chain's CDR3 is CASGQSSYEQYF. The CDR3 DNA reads TGTGCCTCAGGACAGAGCTCCTACGAGCAGTACTTC.

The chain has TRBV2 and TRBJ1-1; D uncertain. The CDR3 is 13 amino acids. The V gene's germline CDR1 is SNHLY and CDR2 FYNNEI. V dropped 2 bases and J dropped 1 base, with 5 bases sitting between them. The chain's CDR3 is CASSEHSNTEAFF. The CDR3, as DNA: TGTGCCAGCAGTGAACATTCGAACACTGAAGCTTTCTTT.

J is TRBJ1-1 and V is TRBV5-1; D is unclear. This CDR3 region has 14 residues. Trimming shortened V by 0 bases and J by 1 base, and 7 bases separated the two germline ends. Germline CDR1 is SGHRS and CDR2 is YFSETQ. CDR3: CASSLDLGNTEAFF. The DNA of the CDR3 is TGCGCCAGCAGCTTGGATCTGGGGAACACTGAAGCTTTCTTT.

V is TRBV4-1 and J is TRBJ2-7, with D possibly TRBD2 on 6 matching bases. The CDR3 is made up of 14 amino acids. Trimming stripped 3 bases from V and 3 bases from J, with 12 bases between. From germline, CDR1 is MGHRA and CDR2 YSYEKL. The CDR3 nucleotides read TGCGCCAGCAGCCAGCCGGGGAGGCTCTACGAGCAGTACTTC. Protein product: CASSQPGRLYEQYF.

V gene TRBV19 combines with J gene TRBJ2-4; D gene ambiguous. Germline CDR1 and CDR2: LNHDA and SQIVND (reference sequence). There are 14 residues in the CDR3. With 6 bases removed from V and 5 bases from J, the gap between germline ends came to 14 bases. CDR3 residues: CASSPEVPQNIQYF. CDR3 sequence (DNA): TGTGCCAGTAGCCCGGAAGTCCCCCAAAACATTCAGTACTTC.

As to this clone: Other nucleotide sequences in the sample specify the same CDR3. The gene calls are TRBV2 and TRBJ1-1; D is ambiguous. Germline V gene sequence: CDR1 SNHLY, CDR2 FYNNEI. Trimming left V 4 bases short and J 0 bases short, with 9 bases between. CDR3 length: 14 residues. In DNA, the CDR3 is TGTGCCAGCAGTGTAGGCAGCATGAACACTGAAGCTTTCTTT. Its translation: CASSVGSMNTEAFF.

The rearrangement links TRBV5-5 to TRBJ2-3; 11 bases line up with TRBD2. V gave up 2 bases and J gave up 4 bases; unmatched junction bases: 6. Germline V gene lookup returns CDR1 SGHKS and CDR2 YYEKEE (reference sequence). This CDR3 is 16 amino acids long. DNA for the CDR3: TGTGCCAGCAGCTTCCAACTAGCGGGAGTGGCAGATACGCAGTATTTT. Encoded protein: CASSFQLAGVADTQYF. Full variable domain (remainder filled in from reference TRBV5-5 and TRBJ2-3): DAGVTQSPTHLIKTRGQQVTLRCSPISGHKSVSWYQQVLGQGPQFIFQYYEKEERGRGNFPDRFSARQFPNYSSELNVNALLLGDSALYLCASSFQLAGVADTQYFGPGTRLTVL.

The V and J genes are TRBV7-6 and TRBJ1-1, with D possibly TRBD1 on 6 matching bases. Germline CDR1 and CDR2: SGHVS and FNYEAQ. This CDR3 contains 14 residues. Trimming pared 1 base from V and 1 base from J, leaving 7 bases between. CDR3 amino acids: CASSLETGNTEAFF. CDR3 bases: TGTGCCAGCAGCTTAGAGACAGGGAACACTGAAGCTTTCTTT. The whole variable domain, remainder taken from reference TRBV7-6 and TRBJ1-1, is GAGVSQSPRYKVTKRGQDVALRCDPISGHVSLYWYRQALGQGPEFLTYFNYEAQQDKSGLPNDRFSAERPEGSISTLTIQRTEQRDSAMYRCASSLETGNTEAFFGQGTRLTVV.

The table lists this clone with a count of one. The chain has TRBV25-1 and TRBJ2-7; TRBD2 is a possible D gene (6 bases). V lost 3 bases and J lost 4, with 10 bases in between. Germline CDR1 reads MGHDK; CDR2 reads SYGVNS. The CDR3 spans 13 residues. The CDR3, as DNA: TGTGCCAGCAGTGATCTAGCGTCATACGAGCAGTACTTC. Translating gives CASSDLASYEQYF.

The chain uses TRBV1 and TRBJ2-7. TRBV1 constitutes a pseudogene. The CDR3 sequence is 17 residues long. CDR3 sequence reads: CTSSHSLRGEGQYEQYF. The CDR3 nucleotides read TGCACCAGCAGCCATTCCCTAAGGGGTGAGGGTCAATACGAGCAGTACTTC.

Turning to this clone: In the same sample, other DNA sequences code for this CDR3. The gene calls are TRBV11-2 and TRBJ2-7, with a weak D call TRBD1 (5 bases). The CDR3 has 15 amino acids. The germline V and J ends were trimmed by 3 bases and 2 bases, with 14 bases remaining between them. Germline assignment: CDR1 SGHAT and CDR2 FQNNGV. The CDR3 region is CASSFGTGGTYEQYF. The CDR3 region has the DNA TGTGCCAGCAGCTTTGGAACAGGCGGCACCTACGAGCAGTACTTC.

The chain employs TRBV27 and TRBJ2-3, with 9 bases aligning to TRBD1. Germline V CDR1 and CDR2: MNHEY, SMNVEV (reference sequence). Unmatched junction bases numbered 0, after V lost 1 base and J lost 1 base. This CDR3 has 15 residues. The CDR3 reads CASSLWTGGTDTQYF. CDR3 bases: TGTGCCAGCAGTTTATGGACAGGGGGCACAGATACGCAGTATTTT.

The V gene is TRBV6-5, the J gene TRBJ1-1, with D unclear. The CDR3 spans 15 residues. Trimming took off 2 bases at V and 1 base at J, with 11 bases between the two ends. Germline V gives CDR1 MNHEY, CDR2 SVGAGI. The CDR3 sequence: CASSYTNGGNTEAFF. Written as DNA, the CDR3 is TGTGCCAGCAGTTACACTAATGGAGGGAACACTGAAGCTTTCTTT.

CDR3 sequence reads: CASSERLAALITQYF. As DNA, the CDR3 is TGTGCCAGCAGCGAGCGACTAGCCGCCCTCATTACGCAGTATTTT. This chain connects TRBV27 to TRBJ2-3, with 7 bases aligning to TRBD2. In germline, CDR1 is MNHEY, CDR2 SMNVEV (reference sequence). CDR3 length equals 15 residues. J lost 8 bases, V lost 6 bases, and 14 bases had no gene match.

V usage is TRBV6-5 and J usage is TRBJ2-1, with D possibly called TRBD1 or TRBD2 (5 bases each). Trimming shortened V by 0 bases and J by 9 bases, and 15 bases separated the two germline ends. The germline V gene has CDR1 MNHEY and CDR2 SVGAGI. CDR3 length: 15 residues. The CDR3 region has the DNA TGTGCCAGCAGTTACTCGTTGGGGGTTGACGGTGAGCAGTTCTTC. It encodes CASSYSLGVDGEQFF.